This TCR beta chain was captured by sequencing in a study of T cell repertoires in cytomegalovirus infection. Overall study: It was the public TCR beta signatures that indicated both CMV infection and matching HLA type.

Trimming cost V 2 bases and J 0 bases, with 8 bases left between them. The CDR3 length is 15 residues. CDR1 and CDR2 (germline): SGHVS, FNYEAQ. Points from the study as a whole: HLA-C-restricted CMV clonotypes gave the most frequent clonotype in two of eight donors. Cumulative public TCR beta family frequency identified CMV carriers with the relevant HLA.

Each CDR3 protein is one row after TCRdb ran MiXCR on the reads. The data hold about 210,000 distinct CDR3 sequences, with approximately 7% observed a single time. This clonotype was counted ten times or more. Its antigen is unidentified. Sequencing was performed on PBMCs. This TCR was recovered from a human donor in good health (CMV status not recorded). Some clones in this sample may be carry-over from other donors' samples. The rearrangement uses TRBV7-6 and TRBJ1-3, with D perhaps matching TRBD1 (5 bases). Here the CDR3 reads CASSLKGRSGNTIYF. CDR3 sequence (DNA): TGTGCCAGCAGCTTAAAGGGACGCTCTGGAAACACCATATATTTT.